This entry concerns a single T cell receptor beta chain. In the authors' workflow: Reference gene primers were amplified, and this amplification served to estimate nucleated cell counts. Only in-frame clones appear in the TCRdb table, and some are missing; sequencing was by immunoSEQ multiplex PCR. V and J calls and clone size come straight from that table; D and trimming were deduced from the DNA. The sample includes 90,000 to 150,000 clones, 85% to 90% seen only once; the top ten take more than 2%. The entry originates in a study of blood T cell repertoires in COVID-19. Study summary: There were acute and convalescent COVID-19 samples, and they came from the United States, Italy and Spain.

The CDR3 is made up of 14 amino acids. Germline V gives CDR1 KGHDR, CDR2 SFDVKD. V lost 4 bases to trimming and J lost 4 bases, with 12 bases between them. The sequence derives from a woman in her forties or fifties with acute or convalescent COVID-19. The chain links TRBV24-1 to TRBJ1-2; tentatively, D is TRBD1 (6 bases). The source material was peripheral blood. The CDR3 DNA sequence: TGTGCCACCAGTGACACCGCAGGGGTCTATGGCTACACCTTC. This codes for CATSDTAGVYGYTF.